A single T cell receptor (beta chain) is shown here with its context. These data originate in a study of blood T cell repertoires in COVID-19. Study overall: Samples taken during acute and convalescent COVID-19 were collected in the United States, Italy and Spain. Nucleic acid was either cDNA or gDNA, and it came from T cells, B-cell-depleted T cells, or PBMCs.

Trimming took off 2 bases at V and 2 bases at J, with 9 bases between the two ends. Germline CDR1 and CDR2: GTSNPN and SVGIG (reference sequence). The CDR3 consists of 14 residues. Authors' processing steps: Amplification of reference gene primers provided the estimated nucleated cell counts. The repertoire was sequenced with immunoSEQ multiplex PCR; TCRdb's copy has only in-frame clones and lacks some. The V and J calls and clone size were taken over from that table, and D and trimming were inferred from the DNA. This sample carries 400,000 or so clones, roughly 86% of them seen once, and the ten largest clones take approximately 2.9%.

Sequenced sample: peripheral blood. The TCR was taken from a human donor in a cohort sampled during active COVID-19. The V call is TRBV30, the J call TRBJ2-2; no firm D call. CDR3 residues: CAWSPSVNTGELFF. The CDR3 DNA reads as TGTGCCTGGAGTCCCTCGGTTAACACCGGGGAGCTGTTTTTT.